The TCR beta chain described here comes from a study of T cells after yellow fever vaccination. Germline V lookup: CDR1 SGHRS, CDR2 YFSETQ. V lost 3 bases, J lost 8 bases, and 10 bases stayed unmatched. CDR3 length equals 14 residues. 5'RACE template switching generated TCR cDNA, adding a universal primer site and UMIs. TCRdb fed the 5' RACE reads into MiXCR, producing one record per CDR3 protein. Seen here are roughly 70,000 distinct CDR3 sequences, roughly 8% observed once, and the top ten hold roughly two fifths. In its sample, this clonotype was seen a few times. Its antigen remains unidentified. Overall study results and limits: When the response was secondary, it was weaker but reached its peak faster, day 5 versus 15.

The rearrangement uses TRBV5-1 and TRBJ1-2; 7 bases line up with TRBD1. The sequence was obtained from a man aged 25 to 40 who received the YFV17D yellow fever vaccine. The starting material was CD8+ T cells sorted from PBMCs, obtained on the day of the yellow fever booster vaccination. CDR3 amino acids: CASSSGDSPLGYTF. CDR3 sequence (DNA): TGCGCCAGCAGCTCGGGGGACAGTCCCTTAGGCTACACCTTC.